This T cell receptor (beta chain) was recorded in a study of beta chain features in type 1 diabetes (dated by TCRdb to the late 2010s). Regarding the complete study: Mean age, gender distribution, total cell number and subset yield were not different between patients and healthy donors. A total of just under 110,000,000 sorted cells were examined across all samples, and RNA yield correlated strongly with the number of cells per subset. In the study, recently diagnosed type 1 diabetes patients and matched healthy donors were compared on the TCRB repertoires of their sorted circulating CD4+ T cell subsets. Whereas all 30 or so donors provided naive and central memory subsets, regulatory and stem cell-like memory subsets were isolated from just 8 patients and roughly 8 healthy donors.

The entire amount of isolated RNA was reverse transcribed using the High Capacity cDNA Reverse Transcription Kit, so the sequenced TCRB transcripts were expressed ones. Survey-depth immunoSEQ sequencing was performed on stem cell-like memory T cell samples, with an average of roughly 990,000 total reads per sample. After sorted cells were lysed in RLT buffer, RNA was extracted with DNase-treated RNeasy Micro or Mini kits, with the choice depending on cell number. To prevent cross-contamination, every cell subset was processed on its own, while patient and healthy donor samples were processed together. The immunoSEQ multiplex PCR was used to amplify TCRB sequences from cDNA, yielding 87-bp fragments that span the CDR3 region. Sequencing of the amplicons was performed on the Illumina HiSeq platform. Under the source paper's analysis protocol: Synthetic template baselines were used to correct PCR bias computationally, reads within Hamming distance 2 were collapsed, and singletons that could not be merged were discarded. Reads were aligned to IMGT to assign V, D and J genes, CDR3 length, and insertions or deletions at six rearrangement sites. Within each subset, clonotype counts were normalized to sorted cell number, and only after that were true diversity and Gini coefficients computed with the tcR R package. Repertoire sharing was quantified using the overlap coefficient calculated on TCRB nucleotide sequences. What TCRdb holds here is the immuneACCESS table cut down to in-frame rearrangements. Part of the clones is not present; checked against another copy, under half of the missing clones reflect an unresolved V gene, and the others are unexplained. For V, J and clone size, that table is used; D and trimming come from the DNA. The sample yields approximately 84,000 clones; about 32% were counted once. Over 0.4% of the sample comes from the top ten.

A single peripheral blood draw of about 116 mL on average was collected from each donor into heparinised tubes. Naive, central memory, regulatory and stem cell-like memory CD4+ T cells were sorted on a BD FACSAria II using a panel including CD45RO, CCR7, CD25, CD127, CD95 and CD27. Every sorted population had a purity above 95%. PBMCs were isolated right away by Lymphoprep density gradient centrifugation and were stained directly, without culture. So that batch effects would be minimized, each experiment stained and sorted samples in pairs, pairing one healthy donor with one patient. Ends trimmed: V by 7 bases, J by 9 bases; bases unmatched to a gene: 16. The germline V gene sets CDR1 to SGHAT and CDR2 to FQNNGV. The CDR3 goes from the cysteine to the phenylalanine over 16 residues. Only CDR3 DNA remains: 48 bases, in frame from the first base. As concerns this clone: No cognate antigen has been identified for it. The record has no base qualities; no much larger clone is one base away.

Overall study results and their limits: Shorter templates might be favored by PCR, yet because patient and control samples were amplified and corrected together, any such skew would affect both groups equally. Because cDNA was sequenced instead of genomic DNA, highly expressing activated cells could be over-represented, though the groups showed no difference in activation or CD3 levels. In all four CD4+ subsets, TCRB CDR3 length was moderately but significantly shorter in type 1 diabetes patients. Naive, central memory and regulatory TCRB repertoires appeared more similar among patients than among healthy donors. Because the HLA sub-analyses included only small numbers of individuals, any influence of HLA type on TCRB rearrangement was left unresolved. At VDJ recombination sites, patients with type 1 diabetes made fewer insertions and deleted more nucleotides, a pattern implying thymic rearrangement abnormalities.

This clonotype was sampled from a woman aged 18-35 years in good health. In this chain, TRBV11-2 is recombined with TRBJ2-1; TRBD1 matches 9 bases in the middle. What was sequenced was stem cell memory CD4+ T cells from blood. What the cell subset or site label conveys for this sample: stem cell-like memory CD4+ T cells. The CDR3 region reads CASTFTSGQGLREQFF. The DNA sequence is TGTGCCAGCACCTTTACGTCCGGACAGGGGCTTCGTGAGCAGTTCTTC.